One and the same sample provided the 17 T cell receptor beta chains below, sequenced in a study of regulatory T cells in long-lasting Graves disease. Investigators prepared the TCR beta libraries by applying iRepertoire HTBI primers and Arm-PCR of CDR3 regions. TCRdb itself ran the multiplex PCR reads through MiXCR, one entry per CDR3 protein. The sample carries about 460,000 distinct CDR3 sequences, about 15% recorded once. Time point denoted: newly diagnosed GD, antithyroid drugs for less than 3 months. The authors made the TCR library using RNA they extracted from PBMCs. The same specimen was also included in a second study, on T cells in Graves' hyperthyroidism and ophthalmopathy.

The sample was peripheral blood mononuclear cells (PBMCs), taken at new diagnosis, from a patient treated with antithyroid drugs. These receptors all come from a woman in her fifties or sixties with Graves disease.

The chain combines TRBV20-1 with TRBJ2-1; 11 nucleotides line up with TRBD2. The CDR3 has 15 amino acids. Trimming took 7 bases from V and 3 from J; bases not matched to a gene: 8. CDR1 is DFQATT, CDR2 SNEGSKA, per germline (reference sequence). CDR3 coding DNA: TGCAGTGGGTGCCCTAGCGGGAGGAACTACAATGAGCAGTTCTTC. It is translated as CSGCPSGRNYNEQFF.

This clonotype was observed at least ten times. This chain uses TRBV13 with TRBJ1-1; D is uncertain. The CDR3 contains 13 residues. Deletions cut 4 bases from V and 1 base from J, with 7 bases between. Germline assignment: CDR1 PRHDT and CDR2 FYEKMQ (reference sequence). The CDR3, as DNA: TGTGCCAGCAGCTCGCGACCGAACACTGAAGCTTTCTTT. This gives the protein CASSSRPNTEAFF.

This clonotype has a count of ten or more. This chain links TRBV12-3 or TRBV12-4 with TRBJ1-2; D may be TRBD1 (6 bases). V was trimmed by 5 bases and J by 8 bases, leaving 15 bases between them. The CDR3 is 13 residues long. The CDR3 bases are TGTGCCAGCAGTGTCGGGGGGGCGCAAGGCTACACCTTC. It translates to CASSVGGAQGYTF.

This clonotype was seen many times. V usage is TRBV28 and J usage is TRBJ2-2; TRBD1 matches 10 bases. The germline gives CDR1 MDHEN, CDR2 SYDVKM. Losses at the gene ends were 10 bases for V and 6 bases for J; bases not matched to a gene: 5. The CDR3 has 13 residues. CDR3 sequence reads: CATGQGVSGELFF. The CDR3 coding sequence is TGTGCCACCGGACAGGGGGTTTCCGGGGAGCTGTTTTTT.

This clonotype has just a few counts. V usage is TRBV10-3 and J usage is TRBJ2-3; TRBD2 aligns across 7 bases. The CDR3 runs 11 residues. V shed 10 bases and J 6 bases; nucleotides not matched to a gene: 4. CDR1 and CDR2 (germline): ENHRY, SYGVKD. CDR3 sequence: CATRRGDTQYF. The CDR3 coding sequence is TGTGCCACGAGGCGGGGGGATACGCAGTATTTT.

There are many counts of this clonotype. The germline gene is not matched at one end of the junction; a read error may be the cause. This chain uses TRBV5-1 with TRBJ2-2, with 10 bases that match TRBD1. Germline V gives CDR1 SGHRS, CDR2 YFSETQ. The CDR3 runs 15 residues. CDR3 coding DNA: TGTGCCAGCAGTGATGGACAGGGGGTCACCGGGGAGCTGTTTTTT. This codes for CASSDGQGVTGELFF.

The V and J genes are TRBV7-9 and TRBJ1-2; D is undetermined. The germline V and J ends were trimmed by 5 bases and 5 bases, with 15 bases remaining between them. CDR1 and CDR2 from the germline V gene are SEHNR and FQNEAQ (reference sequence). CDR3 length equals 14 residues. The CDR3 region has the DNA TGTGCCAGCAGCCCCAGTAGGTTACAGTATGGCTACACCTTC. This sequence encodes CASSPSRLQYGYTF.

The chain recombines TRBV7-8 with TRBJ2-3; 7 bases agree with TRBD1. The J call is uncertain, as TRBJ2-7 better fits the DNA end. Germline-derived CDR1 and CDR2 are SGHVS and FQNEAQ. The CDR3 sequence is 14 residues long. The CDR3: CASSRGQSPHEQYF. CDR3 bases: TGTGCCAGCAGCAGGGGACAGAGTCCCCACGAGCAGTACTTC.

Comments on this clonotype: A single base separates this from a much larger clone, so it may be a read error. The J gene is TRBJ2-2, the V gene TRBV29-1, with 7 positions matching TRBD2. The trim removed 4 bases at V and 6 bases at J, leaving 2 bases unmatched. The length of the CDR3 is 12 residues. Germline V CDR1 and CDR2: SQVTM, ANQGSEA. CDR3 sequence: CSVVRGAGELFF. As DNA, the CDR3 is TGCAGCGTTGTACGGGGGGCCGGGGAGCTGTTTTTT.

The sample holds a few counts of this clonotype. This chain connects TRBV20-1 to TRBJ2-5, with D perhaps TRBD1 or TRBD2 (5 bases each). The V gene's germline CDR1 is DFQATT and CDR2 SNEGSKA (reference sequence). The germline V and J ends were trimmed by 6 bases and 4 bases, with 15 bases remaining between them. This CDR3 has 13 residues. CDR3 in amino acids: CSAVKGTLETQYF. The CDR3, as DNA: TGCAGTGCCGTTAAGGGGACCCTAGAGACCCAGTACTTC.

This clonotype has ten or more counts. This rearrangement joins TRBV5-1 to TRBJ1-1; no reliable D call. CDR1 is SGHRS and CDR2 is YFSETQ in the germline V gene. The CDR3 extends over 16 amino acids. The V end was cut by 0 bases, the J end by 0 bases, with 12 bases between. The CDR3 sequence is CASSLAAGDMNTEAFF. In nucleotides, the CDR3 is TGCGCCAGCAGCTTGGCGGCAGGCGACATGAACACTGAAGCTTTCTTT.

This clonotype showed up many times. The V and J genes are TRBV5-1 and TRBJ1-1; 8 bases fit TRBD1. V dropped 4 bases and J dropped 2; count of bases not matched to a gene: 16. The CDR3 contains 18 residues. Germline V CDR1 and CDR2: SGHRS, YFSETQ. The CDR3 region is CASSRVRAVGTGNTEAFF. CDR3 nucleotides: TGCGCCAGCAGCCGGGTGAGGGCAGTTGGGACAGGTAACACTGAAGCTTTCTTT.

This clonotype has ten or more counts. J is TRBJ2-1 and V is TRBV28; D gene unclear. The CDR3 has 13 amino acids. Germline CDR1 and CDR2: MDHEN and SYDVKM. V lost 3 bases to trimming and J lost 5 bases, with 8 bases between them. CDR3 nucleotide sequence: TGTGCCAGCAGTTTTATGGCCGACAATGAGCAGTTCTTC. This codes for CASSFMADNEQFF.

This rearrangement joins TRBV5-1 to TRBJ1-5; 8 bases match TRBD1. Germline V gene sequence: CDR1 SGHRS, CDR2 YFSETQ. The CDR3 loop spans 15 amino acids. Trimming at V came to 4 bases and at J to 2 bases, leaving 5 bases not matched to a gene. The chain's CDR3 is CASSPVTGGNQPQHF. CDR3 DNA sequence: TGCGCCAGCAGCCCGGTGACAGGGGGCAATCAGCCCCAGCATTTT.

CDR3 region: CASSRQTGTPRGNEQFF. Written as DNA, the CDR3 is TGTGCCAGCTCACGACAAACCGGGACTCCCCGGGGCAATGAGCAGTTCTTC. The rearrangement links TRBV18 to TRBJ2-1; D might be TRBD2 (6 bases). CDR3 length: 17 residues. Germline V CDR1 and CDR2: KGHSH, LQKENI. V was pared by 4 bases and J by 6 bases, with 22 bases between.

The chain uses TRBV11-2 and TRBJ2-1; TRBD2 matches at 16 bases. The CDR3 length is 19 residues. Trimming took 5 bases from V and 0 from J; bases not matched to a gene: 7. Germline V gene data show CDR1 as SGHAT and CDR2 as FQNNGV. The CDR3 here is CASSAGTSGRAPSYNEQFF. CDR3 nucleotide sequence: TGTGCCAGCAGCGCCGGGACTAGCGGGAGGGCTCCCTCCTACAATGAGCAGTTCTTC.

The genes are TRBV5-1 and TRBJ2-1; 10 positions agree with TRBD2. J lost 0 bases, V lost 0 bases, and 9 bases had no gene match. The V gene's germline CDR1 is SGHRS and CDR2 YFSETQ. There are 19 residues in the CDR3. CDR3: CASSLDPPPSGSSYNEQFF. The CDR3, as DNA: TGCGCCAGCAGCTTGGACCCCCCCCCTAGCGGGAGCTCCTACAATGAGCAGTTCTTC.